These 4 T cell receptor beta chains were all obtained from the same sample, sequenced in a study of blood T cell repertoires in COVID-19. The data were produced by immunoSEQ multiplex PCR, yet TCRdb's version contains in-frame clones alone and is incomplete. The sample yields under 350,000 clones, around 88% seen once. The sample taken for sequencing was peripheral blood. The receptors stem from a man aged 35-49 years with acute or convalescent COVID-19.

Notes on this clone: Germline and junction disagree at one end, which may indicate a read error. V and J are TRBV11-3 and TRBJ2-1; 9 bases line up with TRBD1. Per the germline V gene, CDR1 is SGHNT and CDR2 is YENEEA. The CDR3 is 15 amino acids. CDR3 coding DNA: TGTGCCAGCAGCCAGAGAGGAGGACAGGGGAATGAACAGTTCTTC. Translating it yields CASSQRGGQGNEQFF.

This clone was found once. The chain uses TRBV24-1 and TRBJ2-7; 12 bases fit TRBD1. This CDR3 has 15 amino acids. The V gene end was trimmed by 8 bases and the J gene end by 6 bases; junction bases not matched to a gene: 10. CDR1 and CDR2 from the germline V gene are KGHDR and SFDVKD. The CDR3 here is CATKIEGTGGREQYF. The CDR3, as DNA: TGTGCCACCAAAATTGAGGGGACAGGGGGCCGCGAGCAGTACTTC.

The V gene is TRBV3-1 (or the pseudogene TRBV3-2), the J gene TRBJ1-1; tentative D call: TRBD1 (6 bases). Trimming shortened V by 4 bases and J by 3 bases, and 18 bases separated the two germline ends. The CDR3 length is 16 residues. The germline V gene encodes CDR1 LGHDT and CDR2 YNNKEL (reference sequence). CDR3 protein: CASSPHLGGEDTEAFF. The CDR3 region has the DNA TGTGCCAGCAGCCCGCACCTTGGGGGCGAGGACACTGAAGCTTTCTTT.

The chain is built from TRBV6-5 and TRBJ1-2; D is unclear. Germline V gene sequence: CDR1 MNHEY, CDR2 SVGAGI. CDR3 length: 13 amino acids. The ends were cut back, 7 bases at V and 4 bases at J, with 13 bases in the middle. DNA for the CDR3: TGTGCCAGCACCCCTAGAGCCCCCTATGGCTACACCTTC. It is translated as CASTPRAPYGYTF.